Each of the 25 T cell receptor beta chains below was sequenced from the same sample in a study of CD8 T cells in ankylosing spondylitis. A single record per CDR3 protein comes from TCRdb applying MiXCR to the 5' RACE reads. The data contain 15,000 to 20,000 distinct CDR3 sequences, over 7% of them singletons. Sequenced material: blood. Receptor source: a male donor with ankylosing spondylitis or in good health (not recorded which).

This chain uses TRBV28 with TRBJ1-6; 8 bases are a match to TRBD1. The V segment lost 6 bases and the J segment 9 bases; nucleotides outside the gene matches: 7. CDR1 and CDR2 (germline): MDHEN, SYDVKM. CDR3 length: 14 residues. The CDR3 DNA is TGTGCCAGCAGGGCCGGACAGGGTACTTCACCCCTCCACTTT. Translating it yields CASRAGQGTSPLHF.

This rearrangement joins TRBV4-3 to TRBJ1-1, with D tentatively TRBD1 (6 bases). Per the germline V gene, CDR1 is LGHNA and CDR2 is YSLEER. The length of the CDR3 is 14 residues. With 0 bases removed from V and 9 bases from J, the gap between germline ends came to 14 bases. The CDR3 is CASSQEGGTPKAFF. CDR3 nucleotide sequence: TGCGCCAGCAGCCAAGAAGGGGGGACGCCAAAAGCTTTCTTT.

The rearrangement links TRBV2 to TRBJ1-1, with D perhaps TRBD1 (6 bases). V shed 3 bases and J shed 3 bases, with 8 bases lying between them. Germline values: CDR1 SNHLY, CDR2 FYNNEI. The CDR3 contains 13 residues. The CDR3 DNA reads as TGTGCCAGCAGTGATCGGGGGCACACTGAAGCTTTCTTT. This translates into CASSDRGHTEAFF.

This clonotype has a handful of counts. The gene calls are TRBV6-5 and TRBJ1-5; D is uncertain. CDR3 size: 15 residues. V was pared by 5 bases and J by 2 bases, with 13 bases between. The germline CDR1 and CDR2 sequences are MNHEY and SVGAGI. As DNA, the CDR3 is TGTGCCAGCAGTCCATATATCGGGGGCAATCAGCCCCAGCATTTT. Residues: CASSPYIGGNQPQHF.

J is TRBJ2-2 and V is TRBV7-2; no clear D. Trimming took 3 bases from V and 4 from J, leaving 12 bases between them. This CDR3 comprises 15 residues. Looked up from germline, CDR1 is SGHTA and CDR2 is FQGNSA. The CDR3 reads CASSFNHRSTGELFF. The DNA of the CDR3 is TGTGCCAGCAGCTTTAATCATCGGAGCACCGGGGAGCTGTTTTTT.

Many counts were recorded for this clonotype. The J gene is TRBJ2-5, the V gene TRBV25-1; D is undetermined. The germline gives CDR1 MGHDK, CDR2 SYGVNS. The ends were cut back, 5 bases at V and 3 bases at J, with 10 bases in the middle. This CDR3 has 13 residues. The CDR3 region has the DNA TGTGCCAGCAGTAAATGGACCGAAGAGACCCAGTACTTC. Encoded protein: CASSKWTEETQYF.

This clonotype was detected ten times or more. The chain's CDR3 is CASSLSQRTYNEQFF. DNA for the CDR3: TGTGCCAGCAGCTTATCCCAGCGGACCTACAATGAGCAGTTCTTC. The chain couples TRBV7-2 to TRBJ2-1; D might be TRBD2 (5 bases). The CDR3 is made up of 15 amino acids. V lost 2 bases and J 2 bases, leaving 10 bases between the germline ends. Germline assignment: CDR1 SGHTA and CDR2 FQGNSA.

This clonotype is termed medium-sized (0.01 to 0.1%). This chain joins TRBV3-1 and TRBJ2-1; D is perhaps TRBD1 (6 bases). Trimming removed 6 bases from V and 10 bases from J, with 10 bases in between. Germline CDR1 LGHDT, CDR2 YNNKEL (reference sequence). The CDR3 is 11 amino acids. CDR3 nucleotide sequence: TGTGCCAGCAGAGGCCAGGGGGAGCAGTTCTTC. Its translation is CASRGQGEQFF.

J is TRBJ2-4 and V is TRBV7-2; 11 nucleotides agree with TRBD2. Germline values: CDR1 SGHTA, CDR2 FQGNSA. The CDR3 has 17 residues. J was trimmed by 1 base and V by 3 bases; bases with no gene match: 5. The CDR3 nucleotides read TGTGCCAGCAGCTTCCTTTCTAGCGGGAGGGCCAAAAACATTCAGTACTTC. This encodes CASSFLSSGRAKNIQYF.

This clonotype has ten or more counts. The J gene is TRBJ2-6, the V gene TRBV6-5; TRBD1 is a possible D gene (6 bases). Germline V gene data show CDR1 as MNHEY and CDR2 as SVGAGI. The V and J ends lost 0 bases and 3 bases respectively, with 12 bases between them. CDR3 length: 17 amino acids. CDR3 sequence (DNA): TGTGCCAGCAGTTACTCGGACAGCCTCTTTGGGGCCAACGTCCTGACTTTC. Amino acids: CASSYSDSLFGANVLTF.

At least ten counts were recorded for this clonotype. The chain recombines TRBV7-9 with TRBJ2-6, with D unresolved. V gave up 2 bases and J gave up 0 bases, with 5 bases separating them. The CDR3 spans 15 residues. CDR1 is SEHNR and CDR2 is FQNEAQ in the germline V gene (reference sequence). DNA of the CDR3: TGTGCCAGCAGCTTACAGACCTCTGGGGCCAACGTCCTGACTTTC. As protein: CASSLQTSGANVLTF.

At least ten counts were recorded for this clonotype. The genes are TRBV27 and TRBJ2-2; weak D call: TRBD2 (6 bases). Trimming left V 6 bases short and J 0 bases short, with 11 bases between. CDR1 and CDR2 from the germline V gene are MNHEY and SMNVEV (reference sequence). CDR3 length equals 15 residues. The chain's CDR3 is CASRPGLPNTGELFF. The CDR3 DNA follows: TGTGCCAGCAGACCCGGACTACCGAACACCGGGGAGCTGTTTTTT.

This clonotype was seen a few times. The chain is built from TRBV7-2 and TRBJ2-3, with TRBD2 matching 7 bases. CDR1 and CDR2 from the germline V gene are SGHTA and FQGNSA. J lost 4 bases, V lost 4 bases, and 8 bases had no gene match. There are 15 residues in the CDR3. In nucleotides, the CDR3 is TGTGCCAGCAGCTCCTCCCGCGGGAGTGCAGATACGCAGTATTTT. Protein product: CASSSSRGSADTQYF.

This chain connects TRBV7-2 to TRBJ2-3; 9 bases are a match to TRBD2. Germline-derived CDR1 and CDR2 are SGHTA and FQGNSA. There are 16 residues in the CDR3. The trim removed 3 bases at V and 5 bases at J, leaving 9 bases unmatched. As DNA, the CDR3 is TGTGCCAGCAGCTTCGAGCCTAGCGGGAACCTAGATACGCAGTATTTT. Its translation is CASSFEPSGNLDTQYF.

This chain uses TRBV7-2 with TRBJ2-3, with 9 nucleotides matching TRBD2. This CDR3 spans 19 amino acids. Losses at the gene ends were 3 bases for V and 6 bases for J; bases not matched to a gene: 19. Germline CDR1 and CDR2: SGHTA and FQGNSA. CDR3 amino acids: CASSFKTSLGGRARDTQYF. The CDR3 nucleotides read TGTGCCAGCAGCTTTAAGACCTCCCTAGGCGGGAGGGCCAGGGATACGCAGTATTTT. Filled out from reference TRBV7-2 and TRBJ2-3, the complete variable domain reads GAGVSQSPSNKVTEKGKDVELRCDPISGHTALYWYRQSLGQGLEFLIYFQGNSAPDKSGLPSDRFSAERTGGSVSTLTIQRTQQEDSAVYLCASSFKTSLGGRARDTQYFGPGTRLTVL.

This clonotype has ten or more counts. The rearrangement uses TRBV12-3 or TRBV12-4 and TRBJ1-5; tentative D call: TRBD1 (6 bases). The V end was cut by 6 bases, the J end by 0 bases, with 12 bases between. This CDR3 contains 15 residues. The CDR3 loop reads CASSRTEDSNQPQHF. The CDR3 DNA is TGTGCCAGCAGCAGGACAGAAGATAGCAATCAGCCCCAGCATTTT.

This clonotype was counted ten times or more. The DNA of the CDR3 is TGTGCCAGCAGTCCGAGGACAGGGGGCGGCAATCAGCCCCAGCATTTT. It encodes CASSPRTGGGNQPQHF. The chain recombines TRBV28 with TRBJ1-5; 11 bases are a match to TRBD1. Per germline, CDR1 MDHEN and CDR2 SYDVKM. This CDR3 is 16 amino acids long. V dropped 5 bases and J dropped 2; count of bases not matched to a gene: 5.

The table lists this clonotype with many counts. The rearrangement uses TRBV20-1 and TRBJ2-7; D gene uncertain. V shed 3 bases and J shed 6 bases, with 15 bases lying between them. CDR3 size: 13 residues. The germline V gene encodes CDR1 DFQATT and CDR2 SNEGSKA (reference sequence). CDR3 DNA: TGCAGTGCTAGCTCACCTCGAGGCGGCGAGCAGTACGTC. This translates into CSASSPRGGEQYV.

This clonotype has only a few counts. The CDR3 DNA reads as TGCGCCAGCAGCTTGGAGACTAGCGGGGGCGCACATGAGCAGTTCTTC. Translation: CASSLETSGGAHEQFF. The V and J genes are TRBV5-1 and TRBJ2-1; 12 nucleotides agree with TRBD2. V dropped 0 bases and J dropped 8; count of bases not matched to a gene: 6. The CDR3 is made up of 16 amino acids. Per germline, CDR1 SGHRS and CDR2 YFSETQ.

In this sample, this clonotype turned up many times. J is TRBJ2-2 and V is TRBV24-1; 10 nucleotides line up with TRBD1. CDR1 and CDR2 (germline): KGHDR, SFDVKD. The CDR3 extends over 18 amino acids. The J segment lost 4 bases and the V segment lost 5 bases, leaving 12 bases of the junction unmatched. The CDR3 spells CATSGSGTGVFGTGELFF. The CDR3 region has the DNA TGTGCCACCAGTGGATCCGGGACAGGGGTTTTTGGCACCGGGGAGCTGTTTTTT.

The V and J genes are TRBV5-1 and TRBJ2-1; either TRBD1 or TRBD2 may fit D (6 bases each). The CDR3 totals 15 residues. Germline assignment: CDR1 SGHRS and CDR2 YFSETQ. V lost 7 bases and J 3 bases, leaving 17 bases between the germline ends. The CDR3: CASGQQGGGYNEQFF. The DNA for the CDR3 is TGCGCCAGCGGCCAACAGGGAGGAGGCTACAATGAGCAGTTCTTC.

This clonotype was found many times. The chain couples TRBV7-3 to TRBJ2-2, with TRBD2 matching 13 bases. This CDR3 region has 18 residues. The germline CDR1 and CDR2 sequences are SGHTA and FQGTGA. The V and J ends lost 5 bases and 7 bases, in that order; junction bases with no gene match: 13. CDR3 coding DNA: TGTGCCAGCAGCCAATCCGGGACTAGCGGGATTTCGGTCGGGGAGCTGTTTTTT. This gives the protein CASSQSGTSGISVGELFF.

In this sample, this clonotype turned up many times. The chain is built from TRBV5-4 and TRBJ2-3; no firm D call. V was clipped by 4 bases and J by 4 bases, with 13 bases between them. This CDR3 spans 14 amino acids. CDR1 SGHNT and CDR2 YYREEE come from the germline V gene (reference sequence). The DNA for the CDR3 is TGTGCCAGCAGCCATTACATTGGCGCAGATACGCAGTATTTT. This codes for CASSHYIGADTQYF. Complete variable domain (other parts from reference TRBV5-4 and TRBJ2-3): ETGVTQSPTHLIKTRGQQVTLRCSSQSGHNTVSWYQQALGQGPQFIFQYYREEENGRGNFPPRFSGLQFPNYSSELNVNALELDDSALYLCASSHYIGADTQYFGPGTRLTVL.

Ten or more counts support this clonotype. The CDR3 region is CASSRGLAGVRAGELFF. CDR3 coding DNA: TGTGCCAGCAGCCGCGGACTAGCGGGAGTTCGAGCCGGGGAGCTGTTTTTT. This rearrangement joins TRBV3-1 to TRBJ2-2, with 13 bases identical to TRBD2. In germline, CDR1 is LGHDT, CDR2 YNNKEL (reference sequence). The V segment lost 4 bases and the J segment 6 bases; nucleotides outside the gene matches: 8. This CDR3 is built from 17 residues.

This clonotype was found a few times. The chain carries TRBV4-3 and TRBJ2-3, with D perhaps TRBD1 (6 bases). V lost 0 bases to trimming and J lost 5 bases, with 12 bases between them. The CDR3 is 15 amino acids. Per germline, CDR1 LGHNA and CDR2 YSLEER. As DNA, the CDR3 is TGCGCCAGCAGCCAAGATCACAGGGCGGGAGATACGCAGTATTTT. Its protein is CASSQDHRAGDTQYF.